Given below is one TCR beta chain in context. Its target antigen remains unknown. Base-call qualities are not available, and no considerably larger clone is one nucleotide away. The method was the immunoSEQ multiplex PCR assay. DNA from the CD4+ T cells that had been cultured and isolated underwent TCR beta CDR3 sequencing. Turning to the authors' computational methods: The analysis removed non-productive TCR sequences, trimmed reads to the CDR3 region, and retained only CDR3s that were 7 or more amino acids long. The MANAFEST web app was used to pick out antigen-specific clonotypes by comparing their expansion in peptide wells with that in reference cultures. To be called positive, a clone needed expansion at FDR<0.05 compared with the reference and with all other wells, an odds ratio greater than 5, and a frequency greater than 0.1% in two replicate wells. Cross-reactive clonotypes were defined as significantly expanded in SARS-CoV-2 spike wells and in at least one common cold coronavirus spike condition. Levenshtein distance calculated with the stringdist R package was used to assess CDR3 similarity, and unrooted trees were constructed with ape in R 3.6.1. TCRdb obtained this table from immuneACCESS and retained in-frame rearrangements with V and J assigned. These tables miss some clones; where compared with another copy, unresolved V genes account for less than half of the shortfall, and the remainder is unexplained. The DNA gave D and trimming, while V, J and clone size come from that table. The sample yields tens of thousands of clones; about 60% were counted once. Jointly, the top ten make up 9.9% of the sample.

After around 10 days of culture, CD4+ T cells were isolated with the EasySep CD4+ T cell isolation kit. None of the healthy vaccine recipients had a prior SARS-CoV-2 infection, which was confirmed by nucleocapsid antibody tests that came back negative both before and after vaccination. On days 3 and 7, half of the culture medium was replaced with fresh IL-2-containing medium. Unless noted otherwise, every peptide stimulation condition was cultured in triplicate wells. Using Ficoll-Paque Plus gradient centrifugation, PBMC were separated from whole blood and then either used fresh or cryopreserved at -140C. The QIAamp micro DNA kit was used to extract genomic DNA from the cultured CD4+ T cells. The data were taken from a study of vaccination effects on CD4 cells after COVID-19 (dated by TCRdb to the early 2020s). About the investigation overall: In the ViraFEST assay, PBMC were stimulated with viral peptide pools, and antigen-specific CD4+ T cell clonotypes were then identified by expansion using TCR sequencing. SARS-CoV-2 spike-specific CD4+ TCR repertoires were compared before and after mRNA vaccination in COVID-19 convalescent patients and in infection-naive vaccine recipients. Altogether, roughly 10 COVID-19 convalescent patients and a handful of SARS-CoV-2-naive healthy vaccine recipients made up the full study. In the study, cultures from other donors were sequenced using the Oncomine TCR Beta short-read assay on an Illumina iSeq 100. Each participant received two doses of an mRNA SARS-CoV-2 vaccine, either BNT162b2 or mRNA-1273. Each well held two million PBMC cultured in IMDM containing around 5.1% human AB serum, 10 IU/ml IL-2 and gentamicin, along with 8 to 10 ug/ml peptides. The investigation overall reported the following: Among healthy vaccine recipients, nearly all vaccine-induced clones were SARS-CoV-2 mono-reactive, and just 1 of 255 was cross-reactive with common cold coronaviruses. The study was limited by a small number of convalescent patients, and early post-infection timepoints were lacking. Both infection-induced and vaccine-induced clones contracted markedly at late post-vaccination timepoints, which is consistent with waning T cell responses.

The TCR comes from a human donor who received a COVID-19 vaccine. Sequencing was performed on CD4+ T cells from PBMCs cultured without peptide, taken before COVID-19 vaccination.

The sequence in DNA is TGTGCCAGCAGCAGTACTAGCGGGATTAATGAGCAGTTCTTC. It codes for CASSSTSGINEQFF. The V gene is TRBV6-5 and the J gene is TRBJ2-1, with TRBD2 identical over 10 junction bases. The CDR3 sequence holds 14 residues, the cysteine and phenylalanine included. The retained sequence is limited to the CDR3, 42 bases, with the frame set at the first base. Compared with germline, V lacks 6 bases and J lacks 7 bases; bases without a gene match: 6. Per the germline V gene, MNHEY is the CDR1 and SVGAGI is the CDR2.